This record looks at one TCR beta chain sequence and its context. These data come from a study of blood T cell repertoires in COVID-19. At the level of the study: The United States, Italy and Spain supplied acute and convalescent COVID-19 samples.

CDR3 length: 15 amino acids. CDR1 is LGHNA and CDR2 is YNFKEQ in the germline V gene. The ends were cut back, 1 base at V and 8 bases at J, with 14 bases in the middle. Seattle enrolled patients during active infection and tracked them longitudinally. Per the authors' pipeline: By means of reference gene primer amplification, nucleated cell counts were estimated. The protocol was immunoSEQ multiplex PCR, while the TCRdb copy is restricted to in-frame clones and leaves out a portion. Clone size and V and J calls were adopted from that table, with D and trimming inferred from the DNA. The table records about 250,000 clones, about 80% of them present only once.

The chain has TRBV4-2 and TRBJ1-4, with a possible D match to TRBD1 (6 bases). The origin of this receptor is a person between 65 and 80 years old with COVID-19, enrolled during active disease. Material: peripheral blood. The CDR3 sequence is CASSQGIQGNEKLFF. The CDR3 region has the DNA TGTGCCAGCAGCCAAGGGATACAGGGTAACGAAAAACTGTTTTTT.